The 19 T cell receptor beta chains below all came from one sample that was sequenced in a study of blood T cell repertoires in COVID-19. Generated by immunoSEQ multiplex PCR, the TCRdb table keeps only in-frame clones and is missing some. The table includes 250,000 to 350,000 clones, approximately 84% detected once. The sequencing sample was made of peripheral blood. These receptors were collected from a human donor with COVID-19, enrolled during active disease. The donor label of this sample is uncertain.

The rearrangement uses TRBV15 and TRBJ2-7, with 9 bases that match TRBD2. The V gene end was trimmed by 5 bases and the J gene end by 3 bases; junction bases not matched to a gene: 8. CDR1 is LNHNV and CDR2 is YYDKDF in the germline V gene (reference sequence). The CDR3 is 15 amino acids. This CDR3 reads CATSHPREGRYEQYF. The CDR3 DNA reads TGTGCCACCAGCCACCCGCGGGAGGGACGCTACGAGCAGTACTTC.

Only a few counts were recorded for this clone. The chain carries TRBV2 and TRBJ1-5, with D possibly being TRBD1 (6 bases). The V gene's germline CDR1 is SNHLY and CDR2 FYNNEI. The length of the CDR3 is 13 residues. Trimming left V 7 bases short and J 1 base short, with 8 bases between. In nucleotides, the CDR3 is TGTGCCAGCACTAGGGGGAGCAATCAGCCCCAGCATTTT. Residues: CASTRGSNQPQHF.

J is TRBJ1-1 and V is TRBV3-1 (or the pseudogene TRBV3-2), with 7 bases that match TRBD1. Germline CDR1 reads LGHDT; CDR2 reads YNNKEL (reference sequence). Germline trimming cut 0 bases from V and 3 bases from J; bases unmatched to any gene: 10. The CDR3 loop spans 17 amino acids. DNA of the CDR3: TGTGCCAGCAGCCAAGATTTCAGGGGGGAATATTACACTGAAGCTTTCTTT. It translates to CASSQDFRGEYYTEAFF.

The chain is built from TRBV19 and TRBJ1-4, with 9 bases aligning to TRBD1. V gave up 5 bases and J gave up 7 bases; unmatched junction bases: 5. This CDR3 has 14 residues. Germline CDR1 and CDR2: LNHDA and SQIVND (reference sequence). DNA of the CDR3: TGTGCCAGTAGTCCGGGACAGGGTGCTGAAAAACTGTTTTTT. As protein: CASSPGQGAEKLFF. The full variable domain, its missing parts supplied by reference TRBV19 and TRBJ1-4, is DGGITQSPKYLFRKEGQNVTLSCEQNLNHDAMYWYRQDPGQGLRLIYYSQIVNDFQKGDIAEGYSVSREKKESFPLTVTSAQKNPTAFYLCASSPGQGAEKLFFGSGTQLSVL.

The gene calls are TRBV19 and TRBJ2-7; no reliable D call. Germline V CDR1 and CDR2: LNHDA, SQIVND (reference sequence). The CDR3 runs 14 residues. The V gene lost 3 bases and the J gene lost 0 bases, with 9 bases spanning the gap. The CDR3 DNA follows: TGTGCCAGTAGTATCTCGCTAAACTCCTACGAGCAGTACTTC. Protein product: CASSISLNSYEQYF.

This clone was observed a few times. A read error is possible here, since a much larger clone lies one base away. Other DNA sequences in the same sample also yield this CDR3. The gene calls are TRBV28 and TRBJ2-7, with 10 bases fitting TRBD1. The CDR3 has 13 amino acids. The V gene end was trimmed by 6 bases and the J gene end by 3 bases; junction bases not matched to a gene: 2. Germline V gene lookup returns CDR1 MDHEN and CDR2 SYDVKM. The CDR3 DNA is TGTGCCAGCAGACGGACAGGGGGCTACGAGCAGTACTTC. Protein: CASRRTGGYEQYF.

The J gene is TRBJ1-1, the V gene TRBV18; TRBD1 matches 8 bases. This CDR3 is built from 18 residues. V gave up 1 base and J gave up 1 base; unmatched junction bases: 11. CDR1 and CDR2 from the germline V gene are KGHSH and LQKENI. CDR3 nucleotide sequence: TGTGCCAGCTCACCACGAGCCCACAGGGGGGAATCGAACACTGAAGCTTTCTTT. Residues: CASSPRAHRGESNTEAFF.

DNA of the CDR3: TGTGCCACCAGCAGAGAGTTAGGGGACAGGGACTACACCTTC. It specifies CATSRELGDRDYTF. The rearrangement uses TRBV15 and TRBJ1-2, with 9 bases matching TRBD1. V dropped 0 bases and J dropped 10; count of bases not matched to a gene: 6. Germline-derived CDR1 and CDR2 are LNHNV and YYDKDF (reference sequence). CDR3 length: 14 residues.

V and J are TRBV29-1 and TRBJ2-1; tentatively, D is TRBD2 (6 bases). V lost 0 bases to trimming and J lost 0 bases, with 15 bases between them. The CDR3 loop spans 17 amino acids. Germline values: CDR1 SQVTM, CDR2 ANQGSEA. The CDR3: CSVEDPLRESSYNEQFF. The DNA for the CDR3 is TGCAGCGTTGAAGATCCCCTACGGGAGAGCTCCTACAATGAGCAGTTCTTC.

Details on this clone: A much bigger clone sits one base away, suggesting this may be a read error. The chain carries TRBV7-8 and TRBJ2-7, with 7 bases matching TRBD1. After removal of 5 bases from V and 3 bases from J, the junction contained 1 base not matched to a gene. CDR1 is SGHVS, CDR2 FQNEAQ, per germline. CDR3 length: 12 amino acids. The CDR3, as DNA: TGTGCCAGCAGCCGGACAGGCTACGAGCAGTACTTC. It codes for CASSRTGYEQYF.

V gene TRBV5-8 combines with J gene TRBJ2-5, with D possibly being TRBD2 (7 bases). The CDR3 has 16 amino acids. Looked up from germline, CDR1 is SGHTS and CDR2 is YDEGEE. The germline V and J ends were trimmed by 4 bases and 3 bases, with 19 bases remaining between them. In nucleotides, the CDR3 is TGTGCCAGCAGCGAGAGCGCTGGGGGGGCAGAAGAGACCCAGTACTTC. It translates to CASSESAGGAEETQYF.

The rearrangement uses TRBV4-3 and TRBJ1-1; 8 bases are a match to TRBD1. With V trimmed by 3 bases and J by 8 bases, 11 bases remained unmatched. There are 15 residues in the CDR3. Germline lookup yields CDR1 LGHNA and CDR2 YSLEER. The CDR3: CASSQEVQGGLEAFF. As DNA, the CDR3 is TGCGCCAGCAGCCAGGAGGTACAGGGGGGCCTCGAAGCTTTCTTT.

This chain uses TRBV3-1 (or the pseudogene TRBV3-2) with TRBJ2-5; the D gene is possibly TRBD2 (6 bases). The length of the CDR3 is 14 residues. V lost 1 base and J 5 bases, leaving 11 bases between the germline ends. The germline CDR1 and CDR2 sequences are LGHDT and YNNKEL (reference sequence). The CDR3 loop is CASSQGGVGETQYF. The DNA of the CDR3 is TGTGCCAGCAGCCAAGGGGGGGTAGGGGAGACCCAGTACTTC.

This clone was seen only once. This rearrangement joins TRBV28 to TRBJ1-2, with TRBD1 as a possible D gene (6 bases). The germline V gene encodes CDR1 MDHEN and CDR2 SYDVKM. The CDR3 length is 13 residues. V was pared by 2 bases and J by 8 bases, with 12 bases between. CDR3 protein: CASSLRQGSGYTF. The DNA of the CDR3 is TGTGCCAGCAGTTTAAGGCAGGGGAGCGGCTACACCTTC.

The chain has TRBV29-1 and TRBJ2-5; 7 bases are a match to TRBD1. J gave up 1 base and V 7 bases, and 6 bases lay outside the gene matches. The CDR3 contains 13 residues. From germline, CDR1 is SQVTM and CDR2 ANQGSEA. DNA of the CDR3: TGCAGCGCGGACAGGCCTGGCCAAGAGACCCAGTACTTC. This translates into CSADRPGQETQYF.

The CDR3 DNA follows: TGTGCCAGCAGCTTGAAGTCACCGCGGACCGGGGAGCTGTTTTTT. Translated, it gives CASSLKSPRTGELFF. The rearrangement links TRBV5-4 to TRBJ2-2; the D is unclear. The CDR3 spans 15 residues. Germline V lookup: CDR1 SGHNT, CDR2 YYREEE (reference sequence). V lost 1 base, J lost 5 bases, and 12 bases lay in between. The entire variable domain, with the rest obtained from reference TRBV5-4 and TRBJ2-2, is as follows: ETGVTQSPTHLIKTRGQQVTLRCSSQSGHNTVSWYQQALGQGPQFIFQYYREEENGRGNFPPRFSGLQFPNYSSELNVNALELDDSALYLCASSLKSPRTGELFFGEGSRLTVL.

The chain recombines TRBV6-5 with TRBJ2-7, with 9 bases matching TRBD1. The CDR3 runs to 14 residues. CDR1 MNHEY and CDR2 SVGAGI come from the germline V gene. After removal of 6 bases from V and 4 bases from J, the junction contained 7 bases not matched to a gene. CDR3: CASSRDREGYEQYF. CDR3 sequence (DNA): TGTGCCAGCAGCCGGGACAGGGAGGGGTACGAGCAGTACTTC.

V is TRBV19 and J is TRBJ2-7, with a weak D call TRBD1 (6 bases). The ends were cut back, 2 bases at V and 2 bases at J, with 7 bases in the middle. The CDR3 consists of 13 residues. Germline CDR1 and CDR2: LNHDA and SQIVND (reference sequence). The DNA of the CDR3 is TGTGCCAGTAGTATAACAGGGACCTACGAGCAGTACTTC. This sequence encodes CASSITGTYEQYF.

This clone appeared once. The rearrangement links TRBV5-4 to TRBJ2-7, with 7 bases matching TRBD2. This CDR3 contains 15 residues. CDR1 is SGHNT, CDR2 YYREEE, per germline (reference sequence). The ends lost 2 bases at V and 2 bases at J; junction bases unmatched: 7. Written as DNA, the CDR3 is TGTGCCAGCAGCTTAACCCTAGCGGCGACCTACGAGCAGTACTTC. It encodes CASSLTLAATYEQYF.